This T cell receptor beta chain derives from a study of shared clonotypes between healthy human individuals. The CDR3 is made up of 17 amino acids. CDR1 WSHSY and CDR2 SAAADI come from the germline V gene. Unmatched junction bases numbered 13, after V lost 1 base and J lost 6 bases. On sorted subsets, replicate PCRs used 200 ng DNA, or around 30,000 T cell genomes. Profiled with immunoSEQ multiplex PCR; TCRdb holds only in-frame clones, not every one. The repertoire holds some 1,100,000 clones, with around three quarters as singletons. Only Caucasian adults living in Nashville, Tennessee served as donors.

This TCR came from a man aged 18 to 30 in good health. Some clones in this sample may be carry-over from other donors' samples. The sequenced sample consisted of memory CD4+ T cells from PBMCs. The subset is: CD45RA-negative fraction. The chain uses TRBV10-2 and TRBJ2-3; 7 nucleotides align to TRBD2. This CDR3 reads CASSEFLAGVHSDTQYF. The CDR3 DNA is TGCGCCAGCAGTGAGTTTCTGGCGGGAGTTCATAGCGATACGCAGTATTTT.